This T cell receptor (beta chain) was observed in a study of blood T cells in healthy people across ages. A sample-barcoded 5' primer and a J-beta primer mix were used in a second PCR of roughly 6 to 11 cycles. TCRdb redid the calling of the 5' RACE reads with MiXCR, one entry per CDR3 protein. The sample lists about 1.6 million distinct CDR3 sequences; roughly 32% were seen once. Trimming took off 0 bases at V and 9 bases at J, with 13 bases between the two ends. CDR3 size: 14 residues. Per the germline V gene, CDR1 is SGHRS and CDR2 is YFSETQ. On this clonotype: Its antigen is currently unknown.

Healthy individuals of Caucasian origin from Russia, aged about 6 to 95, served as donors. Findings of the study overall: Long-lived and aged donors differed, with more naive CD4+ cells and higher diversity in the long-lived. Roughly linearly, TCR beta diversity per million T cells fell as age increased. Researchers deemed the diversity estimates from one million T cells underestimates.

Sequencing input: blood. V and J are TRBV5-1 and TRBJ2-4; no clear D gene. This receptor was identified in a woman aged 25-40 years in good health. The CDR3 here is CASSLGPEDPIQYF. Written as DNA, the CDR3 is TGCGCCAGCAGCTTGGGGCCCGAAGACCCCATTCAGTACTTC.